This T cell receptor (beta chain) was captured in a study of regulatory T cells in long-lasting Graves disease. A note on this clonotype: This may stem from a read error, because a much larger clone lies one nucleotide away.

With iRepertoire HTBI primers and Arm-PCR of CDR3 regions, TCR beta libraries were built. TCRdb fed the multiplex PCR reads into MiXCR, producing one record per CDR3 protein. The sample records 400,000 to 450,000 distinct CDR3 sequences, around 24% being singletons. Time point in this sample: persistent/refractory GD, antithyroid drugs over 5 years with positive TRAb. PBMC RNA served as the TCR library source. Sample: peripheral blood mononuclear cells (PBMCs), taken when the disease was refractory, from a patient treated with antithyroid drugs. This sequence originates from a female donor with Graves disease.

CDR3 sequence: CAASRDGQVLAFF. The CDR3 nucleotides are TGTGCCGCCAGCAGAGATGGACAGGTTCTGGCTTTCTTT. The rearrangement links TRBV15 to TRBJ1-1, with 7 bases lining up with TRBD1. Germline-derived CDR1 and CDR2 are LNHNV and YYDKDF (reference sequence). The CDR3 is 13 residues long.